The 25 T cell receptor beta chains given below trace back to one sample, sequenced in a study of lymphopenia after photon versus proton radiotherapy. Profiled with immunoSEQ multiplex PCR; TCRdb holds only in-frame clones, not every one. The table includes around 160,000 clones, approximately 90% detected once. The source was peripheral blood, collected from a patient treated with photon-based radiotherapy. Source of these receptors: a man in his fifties with gastric cancer.

V gene TRBV9 combines with J gene TRBJ2-2, with 13 bases aligning to TRBD2. The trim removed 1 base at V and 7 bases at J, leaving 4 bases unmatched. Looked up from germline, CDR1 is SGDLS and CDR2 is YYNGEE. The CDR3 sequence is 16 residues long. CDR3 protein: CASSVTSGRAGGELFF. The DNA of the CDR3 is TGTGCCAGCAGCGTAACTAGCGGGAGGGCCGGCGGGGAGCTGTTTTTT.

The J gene is TRBJ1-2, the V gene TRBV5-8; 7 nucleotides agree with TRBD1. With V trimmed by 2 bases and J by 0 bases, 7 bases remained unmatched. Germline V gives CDR1 SGHTS, CDR2 YDEGEE. This CDR3 is built from 16 residues. The CDR3 DNA sequence: TGTGCCAGCAGCTTACTTAGACAGGGCGCTAACTATGGCTACACCTTC. It encodes CASSLLRQGANYGYTF.

The CDR3 region is CASSSTTYGELFF. The CDR3 coding sequence is TGTGCCAGCAGCTCGACTACGTACGGGGAGCTGTTTTTT. V is TRBV7-2 and J is TRBJ2-2, with a tentative D call TRBD2 (5 bases). The CDR3 covers 13 residues. The V and J ends lost 4 bases and 7 bases respectively, with 10 bases between them. CDR1 is SGHTA and CDR2 is FQGNSA in the germline V gene.

This clone appeared once. This chain connects TRBV28 to TRBJ2-3, with a tentative D call TRBD2 (7 bases). This CDR3 region has 15 residues. Germline V gene sequence: CDR1 MDHEN, CDR2 SYDVKM. V was cut by 7 bases and J by 1 base, with 15 bases left in between. CDR3 sequence reads: CASNIGGEGTDTQYF. The CDR3 bases are TGTGCCAGCAATATAGGGGGGGAGGGCACAGATACGCAGTATTTT.

The rearrangement joins TRBV5-1 to TRBJ2-2; D is uncertain. The CDR3 covers 14 residues. V was cut by 1 base and J by 1 base, with 5 bases left in between. Per the germline V gene, CDR1 is SGHRS and CDR2 is YFSETQ. CDR3 DNA: TGCGCCAGCAGCTTGTCGGGGAACACCGGGGAGCTGTTTTTT. This sequence encodes CASSLSGNTGELFF.

DNA of the CDR3: TGTGCCACCAGCGGGGACAGGGGGCGGTCGGTCGCGAACACCGGGGAGCTGTTTTTT. This codes for CATSGDRGRSVANTGELFF. The chain carries TRBV15 and TRBJ2-2; 12 nucleotides align to TRBD1. This CDR3 spans 19 amino acids. V lost 5 bases, J lost 0 bases, and 10 bases stayed unmatched. CDR1 and CDR2 (germline): LNHNV, YYDKDF (reference sequence). Full variable domain (rest looked up from reference TRBV15 and TRBJ2-2): DAMVIQNPRYQVTQFGKPVTLSCSQTLNHNVMYWYQQKSSQAPKLLFHYYDKDFNNEADTPDNFQSRRPNTSFCFLDIRSPGLGDTAMYLCATSGDRGRSVANTGELFFGEGSRLTVL.

This clone was seen a single time. The chain carries TRBV30 and TRBJ2-1; D is perhaps TRBD1 (5 bases). V was cut by 1 base and J by 8 bases, with 6 bases left in between. In germline, CDR1 is GTSNPN, CDR2 SVGIG (reference sequence). The CDR3 is 11 amino acids. This CDR3 reads CAWSEGYEQFF. The CDR3 region has the DNA TGTGCCTGGAGTGAGGGGTATGAGCAGTTCTTC.

The chain uses TRBV5-4 and TRBJ2-7; TRBD2 matches 8 bases. Germline values: CDR1 SGHNT, CDR2 YYREEE (reference sequence). CDR3 length: 13 residues. The ends lost 4 bases at V and 3 bases at J; junction bases unmatched: 3. The CDR3 loop reads CASSPGGRYEQYF. The CDR3 DNA sequence: TGTGCCAGCAGCCCGGGAGGGCGCTACGAGCAGTACTTC.

The chain joins TRBV4-1 to TRBJ2-7; D remains unclear. Germline CDR1 MGHRA, CDR2 YSYEKL. Trimming stripped 3 bases from V and 2 bases from J, with 17 bases between. The CDR3 sequence is 16 residues long. The CDR3 DNA is TGCGCCAGCAGCCAGTCCCCATATAAACCCCCCTACGAGCAGTACTTC. Its translation: CASSQSPYKPPYEQYF.

This chain links TRBV19 with TRBJ1-1; the D gene is possibly TRBD1 (5 bases). The CDR3 is 15 amino acids. Between the trimmed V and J ends, which lost 5 bases and 0 bases, there was a span of 13 bases. Germline lookup yields CDR1 LNHDA and CDR2 SQIVND (reference sequence). DNA of the CDR3: TGTGCCAGTAGTCCCGGGGCAGGGATGAACACTGAAGCTTTCTTT. Encoded protein: CASSPGAGMNTEAFF.

The V and J genes are TRBV9 and TRBJ2-3; D ambiguous. Germline V CDR1 and CDR2: SGDLS, YYNGEE. This CDR3 comprises 15 residues. Trimming left V 1 base short and J 1 base short, with 10 bases between. In DNA, the CDR3 is TGTGCCAGCAGCGTAAGGAGTCTTCGCACAGATACGCAGTATTTT. Its protein is CASSVRSLRTDTQYF.

The chain recombines TRBV28 with TRBJ2-7; 9 nucleotides match TRBD1. Trimming cost V 5 bases and J 4 bases; bases outside gene matches: 9. The length of the CDR3 is 15 residues. Germline CDR1 MDHEN, CDR2 SYDVKM. CDR3 nucleotide sequence: TGTGCCAGCAGTGGGACAGGGACAAGTTGGTACGAGCAGTACTTC. It encodes CASSGTGTSWYEQYF.

The rearrangement joins TRBV7-9 to TRBJ1-4, with 7 bases that match TRBD1. CDR1 and CDR2 (germline): SEHNR, FQNEAQ (reference sequence). This CDR3 is 16 amino acids long. Losses at the gene ends were 4 bases for V and 4 bases for J; bases not matched to a gene: 9. CDR3 amino acids: CASSYQNQGGNEKLFF. The CDR3 DNA sequence: TGTGCCAGCAGCTACCAAAACCAGGGGGGTAATGAAAAACTGTTTTTT.

The V and J genes are TRBV18 and TRBJ2-7; 9 nucleotides line up with TRBD2. This CDR3 contains 15 residues. After removal of 0 bases from V and 3 bases from J, the junction contained 3 bases not matched to a gene. Germline values: CDR1 KGHSH, CDR2 LQKENI. Written as DNA, the CDR3 is TGTGCCAGCTCACCACCAGCGACTAGCGGCTACGAGCAGTACTTC. It codes for CASSPPATSGYEQYF. The full variable domain, completed using reference TRBV18 and TRBJ2-7, is NAGVMQNPRHLVRRRGQEARLRCSPMKGHSHVYWYRQLPEEGLKFMVYLQKENIIDESGMPKERFSAEFPKEGPSILRIQQVVRGDSAAYFCASSPPATSGYEQYFGPGTRLTVT.

The CDR3 nucleotides are TGTGCCAGCAGCTTGCTAGGGGGCAACACTGAAGCTTTCTTT. Its translation: CASSLLGGNTEAFF. V and J are TRBV7-2 and TRBJ1-1; 7 positions agree with TRBD1. After removal of 3 bases from V and 2 bases from J, the junction contained 3 bases not matched to a gene. The CDR3 covers 14 residues. Germline V gene lookup returns CDR1 SGHTA and CDR2 FQGNSA.

The genes are TRBV5-1 and TRBJ1-4; tentative D call: TRBD1 (6 bases). The CDR3 is 14 residues long. Germline V lookup: CDR1 SGHRS, CDR2 YFSETQ. The ends were cut back, 4 bases at V and 8 bases at J, with 15 bases in the middle. The CDR3 region has the DNA TGCGCCAGCAGCCCAGACCAGGGGATAGAAAAACTGTTTTTT. Translated, it gives CASSPDQGIEKLFF.

J is TRBJ2-7 and V is TRBV4-1; a weak D match, TRBD1 (6 bases). This CDR3 region has 14 residues. Trimming removed 4 bases from V and 0 bases from J, with 10 bases in between. Germline values: CDR1 MGHRA, CDR2 YSYEKL. The CDR3 is CASSPRGGSYEQYF. CDR3 sequence (DNA): TGCGCCAGCAGCCCGCGAGGGGGCTCCTACGAGCAGTACTTC.

The chain employs TRBV25-1 and TRBJ1-2, with D maybe TRBD1 (5 bases). The germline CDR1 and CDR2 sequences are MGHDK and SYGVNS. CDR3 length: 13 amino acids. Trimming took off 6 bases at V and 7 bases at J, with 15 bases between the two ends. CDR3 in DNA: TGTGCCAGCAGAGGGAATCCCGGGGCTGGCTACACCTTC. Translation: CASRGNPGAGYTF.

This clone was seen once. This chain connects TRBV27 to TRBJ1-5; no reliable D call. With 6 bases removed from V and 3 bases from J, the gap between germline ends came to 6 bases. Germline V gene data show CDR1 as MNHEY and CDR2 as SMNVEV (reference sequence). The length of the CDR3 is 12 residues. The DNA of the CDR3 is TGTGCCAGCAGCTTTAACAATCAGCCCCAGCATTTT. Its translation: CASSFNNQPQHF.

The chain joins TRBV19 to TRBJ2-1, with 9 bases that match TRBD2. With V trimmed by 4 bases and J by 0 bases, 10 bases remained unmatched. This CDR3 has 18 residues. Germline V gene data show CDR1 as LNHDA and CDR2 as SQIVND (reference sequence). CDR3 amino acids: CASSSLLAGVASYNEQFF. The CDR3, as DNA: TGTGCCAGTAGTAGCCTTTTAGCGGGAGTCGCCTCCTACAATGAGCAGTTCTTC.

The chain carries TRBV29-1 and TRBJ1-2; D gene ambiguous. V was clipped by 3 bases and J by 4 bases, with 6 bases between them. Germline CDR1 is SQVTM and CDR2 is ANQGSEA. This CDR3 comprises 11 residues. The CDR3 nucleotides are TGCAGCGTTGAGAGGGCCTATGGCTACACCTTC. Amino acid sequence: CSVERAYGYTF. The full variable domain, its missing parts supplied by reference TRBV29-1 and TRBJ1-2, is SAVISQKPSRDICQRGTSLTIQCQVDSQVTMMFWYRQQPGQSLTLIATANQGSEATYESGFVIDKFPISRPNLTFSTLTVSNMSPEDSSIYLCSVERAYGYTFGSGTRLTVV.

This clone was counted once. The V call is TRBV11-2, the J call TRBJ2-5; TRBD2 matches 8 bases. J gave up 3 bases and V 11 bases, and 11 bases lay outside the gene matches. There are 14 residues in the CDR3. Looked up from germline, CDR1 is SGHAT and CDR2 is FQNNGV. The CDR3 DNA reads TGTGCCTCCCTCGGGACTAGATCGGAAGAGACCCAGTACTTC. Its translation: CASLGTRSEETQYF. Complete variable domain (other parts from reference TRBV11-2 and TRBJ2-5): EAGVAQSPRYKIIEKRQSVAFWCNPISGHATLYWYQQILGQGPKLLIQFQNNGVVDDSQLPKDRFSAERLKGVDSTLKIQPAKLEDSAVYLCASLGTRSEETQYFGPGTRLLVL.

The CDR3 loop is CASSLDQGGGELFF. The CDR3 region has the DNA TGTGCCAGCAGCTTAGACCAGGGGGGCGGGGAGCTGTTTTTT. The chain couples TRBV7-6 to TRBJ2-2; tentatively, D is TRBD1 (7 bases). Germline lookup yields CDR1 SGHVS and CDR2 FNYEAQ. The CDR3 loop spans 14 amino acids. With 1 base removed from V and 7 bases from J, the gap between germline ends came to 10 bases.

This sequence joins TRBV4-1 and TRBJ2-5; D is possibly TRBD1 (6 bases). The CDR3 runs to 13 residues. The V end was cut by 2 bases, the J end by 2 bases, with 6 bases between. Per the germline V gene, CDR1 is MGHRA and CDR2 is YSYEKL. This CDR3 reads CASSQQGQETQYF. DNA of the CDR3: TGCGCCAGCAGCCAACAGGGGCAAGAGACCCAGTACTTC.

The chain joins TRBV11-1 to TRBJ2-3; D is possibly TRBD1 (6 bases). Trimming took 4 bases from V and 9 from J, leaving 17 bases between them. Germline assignment: CDR1 SGHAT and CDR2 FQDESV (reference sequence). This CDR3 has 14 amino acids. CDR3 sequence: CASSSGTKRGTQYF. The CDR3 region has the DNA TGTGCCAGCAGCTCGGGGACAAAACGGGGCACGCAGTATTTT.